This T cell receptor beta chain derives from a study of CD8+ T cells in alopecia areata. Study at large: Tofacitinib was taken orally by treated patients, and the dose was 5 to 10 mg twice daily. Dosing with tofacitinib proceeded for 6 to 18 months, followed by 6 months off drug.

Trimming removed 3 bases from V and 7 bases from J; junction bases left unmatched: 2. Germline V gives CDR1 SEHNR, CDR2 FQNEAQ (reference sequence). The CDR3 has 12 amino acids. Worth noting for this clone: Its specificity is not known.

Treatment of the sample: oral pan-JAK inhibitor, 5-10 mg twice daily. As the sequencing template, cDNA was produced by extracting RNA and reverse transcribing it. Profiling relied on immunoSEQ multiplex PCR, and the TCRdb table lists in-frame clones only, not all of them. This sample has just over 150,000 clones; just over 65% occur once, and the top ten carry 0.7% to 1%. Study-level findings and limits: An increase in clonality over normal scalp was evident in lesional scalp, especially alopecia totalis/universalis.

This TCR was sampled from a human donor with alopecia areata. The material was CD4+ T cells sorted from blood, obtained at week 4, from a patient treated with tofacitinib. The chain couples TRBV7-9 to TRBJ1-2; TRBD1 matches 7 bases. The CDR3 sequence is CASSLTGSGYTF. CDR3 in DNA: TGTGCCAGCAGCTTGACAGGGAGTGGCTACACCTTC. Together with reference TRBV7-9 and TRBJ1-2, the CDR3 gives the full variable domain: DTGVSQNPRHKITKRGQNVTFRCDPISEHNRLYWYRQTLGQGPEFLTYFQNEAQLEKSRLLSDRFSAERPKGSFSTLEIQRTEQGDSAMYLCASSLTGSGYTFGSGTRLTVV.